This T cell receptor beta chain derives from a study of cytomegalovirus exposure and HLA in healthy donors. Notes on the study in general: The records held CMV serostatus as the only immune exposure information. With later analysis, a missense DCLRE1C variant became linked to TCR beta V- and J-gene trimming.

Healthy bone marrow donors made up the cohort. Germline-derived CDR1 and CDR2 are SGHDN and FVKESK. CDR3 length equals 14 residues. Trimming cost V 3 bases and J 2 bases, with 11 bases left between them. PCR was performed using 60 Vbeta and 13 Jbeta primers. Repertoires were generated with immunoSEQ multiplex PCR, while TCRdb's copy carries only in-frame clones and drops some. The sample has about 98,000 clones; approximately 78% are singletons. This clone was found a few times. The antigen remains undetermined. This chain links TRBV14 with TRBJ2-7, with a weak D call TRBD1 (5 bases). The clonotype originates from a middle-aged man in good health and CMV-seronegative. Input material: PBMCs. CDR3 residues: CASSQTVPPYEQYF. CDR3 in DNA: TGTGCCAGCAGCCAGACAGTGCCCCCCTACGAGCAGTACTTC.